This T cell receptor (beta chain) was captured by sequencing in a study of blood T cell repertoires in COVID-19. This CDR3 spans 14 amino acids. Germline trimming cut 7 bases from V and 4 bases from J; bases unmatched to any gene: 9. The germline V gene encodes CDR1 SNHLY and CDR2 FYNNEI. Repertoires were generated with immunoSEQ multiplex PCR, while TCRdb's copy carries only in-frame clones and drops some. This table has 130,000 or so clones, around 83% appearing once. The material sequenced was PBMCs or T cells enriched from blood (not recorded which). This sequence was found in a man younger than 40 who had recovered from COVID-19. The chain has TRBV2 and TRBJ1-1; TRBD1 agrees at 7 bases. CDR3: CASIGQVVGTEAFF. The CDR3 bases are TGTGCCAGCATCGGACAGGTTGTCGGCACTGAAGCTTTCTTT.